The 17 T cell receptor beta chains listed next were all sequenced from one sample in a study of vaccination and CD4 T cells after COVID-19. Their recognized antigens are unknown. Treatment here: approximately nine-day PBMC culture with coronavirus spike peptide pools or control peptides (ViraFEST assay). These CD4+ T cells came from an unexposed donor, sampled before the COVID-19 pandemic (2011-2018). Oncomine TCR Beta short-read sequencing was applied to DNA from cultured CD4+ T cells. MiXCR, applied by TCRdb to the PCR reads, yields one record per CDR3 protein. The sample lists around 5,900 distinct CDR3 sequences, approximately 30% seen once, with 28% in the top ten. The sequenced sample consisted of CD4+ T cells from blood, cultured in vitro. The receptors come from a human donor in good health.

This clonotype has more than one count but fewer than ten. In nucleotides, the CDR3 is TGTGCCAGCAGAAGGACAGGGATCCAAGAGACCCAGTACTTC. Protein product: CASRRTGIQETQYF. V is TRBV6-1 and J is TRBJ2-5; 8 bases fit TRBD1. This CDR3 comprises 14 residues. Looked up from germline, CDR1 is MNHNS and CDR2 is SASEGT. Unmatched junction bases numbered 4, after V lost 6 bases and J lost 1 base.

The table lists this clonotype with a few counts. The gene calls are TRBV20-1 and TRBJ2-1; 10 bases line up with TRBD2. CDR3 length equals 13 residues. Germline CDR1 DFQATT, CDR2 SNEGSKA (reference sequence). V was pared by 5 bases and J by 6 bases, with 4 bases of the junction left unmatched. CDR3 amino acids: CSAPGLAINEQFF. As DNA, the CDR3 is TGCAGTGCTCCGGGACTAGCGATCAATGAGCAGTTCTTC.

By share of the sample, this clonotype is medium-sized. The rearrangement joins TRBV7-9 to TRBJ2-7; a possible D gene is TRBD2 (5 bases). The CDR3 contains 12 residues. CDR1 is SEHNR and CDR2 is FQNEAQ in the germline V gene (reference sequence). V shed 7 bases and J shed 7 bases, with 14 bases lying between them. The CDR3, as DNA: TGTGCCAGCACTATCGGTTCGGGGGAGCAGTACTTC. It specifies CASTIGSGEQYF. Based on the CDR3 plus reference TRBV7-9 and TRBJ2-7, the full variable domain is DTGVSQNPRHKITKRGQNVTFRCDPISEHNRLYWYRQTLGQGPEFLTYFQNEAQLEKSRLLSDRFSAERPKGSFSTLEIQRTEQGDSAMYLCASTIGSGEQYFGPGTRLTVT.

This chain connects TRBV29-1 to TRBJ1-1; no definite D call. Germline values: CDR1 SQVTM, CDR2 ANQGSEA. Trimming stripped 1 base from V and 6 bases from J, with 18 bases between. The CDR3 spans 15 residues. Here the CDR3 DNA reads TGCAGCGTTGAAGGCATCGGCTATGGGGTCGCTGAAGCTTTCTTT. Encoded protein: CSVEGIGYGVAEAFF.

In nucleotides, the CDR3 is TGTGCCAGCAGCCGGGGACAGGGGGCGACCTACGAGCAGTACTTC. It codes for CASSRGQGATYEQYF. The chain recombines TRBV7-9 with TRBJ2-7; TRBD1 agrees at 12 bases. CDR3 length: 15 residues. J gave up 2 bases and V 5 bases, and 4 bases lay outside the gene matches. Germline CDR1 and CDR2: SEHNR and FQNEAQ (reference sequence).

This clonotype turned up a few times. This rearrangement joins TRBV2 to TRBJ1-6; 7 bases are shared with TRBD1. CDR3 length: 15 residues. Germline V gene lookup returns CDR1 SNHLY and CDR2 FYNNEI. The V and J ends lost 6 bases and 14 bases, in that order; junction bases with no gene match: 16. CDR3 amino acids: CASRAWDSGGITLHF. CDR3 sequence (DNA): TGTGCCAGCAGGGCCTGGGACAGTGGCGGAATCACCCTCCACTTT. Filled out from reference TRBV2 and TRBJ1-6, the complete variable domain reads EPEVTQTPSHQVTQMGQEVILRCVPISNHLYFYWYRQILGQKVEFLVSFYNNEISEKSEIFDDQFSVERPDGSNFTLKIRSTKLEDSAMYFCASRAWDSGGITLHFGNGTRLTVT.

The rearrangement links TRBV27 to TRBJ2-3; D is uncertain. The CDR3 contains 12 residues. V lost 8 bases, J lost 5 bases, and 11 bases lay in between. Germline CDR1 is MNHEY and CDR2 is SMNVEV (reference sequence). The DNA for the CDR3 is TGTGCCAGCCGACCCCCGGGAGATACGCAGTATTTT. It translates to CASRPPGDTQYF.

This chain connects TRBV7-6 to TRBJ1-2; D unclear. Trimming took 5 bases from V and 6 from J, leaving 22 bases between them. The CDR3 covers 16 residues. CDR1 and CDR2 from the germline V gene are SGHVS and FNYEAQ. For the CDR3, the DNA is TGTGCCAGCAGCCCCCTCAAATCGGACGGTTTGCATGGCTACACCTTC. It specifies CASSPLKSDGLHGYTF. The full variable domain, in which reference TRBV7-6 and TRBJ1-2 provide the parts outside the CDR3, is GAGVSQSPRYKVTKRGQDVALRCDPISGHVSLYWYRQALGQGPEFLTYFNYEAQQDKSGLPNDRFSAERPEGSISTLTIQRTEQRDSAMYRCASSPLKSDGLHGYTFGSGTRLTVV.

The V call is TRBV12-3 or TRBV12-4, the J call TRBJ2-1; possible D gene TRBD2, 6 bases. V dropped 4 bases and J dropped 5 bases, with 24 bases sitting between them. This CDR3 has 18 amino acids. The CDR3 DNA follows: TGTGCCAGCAGTTCCCCCCTCGGGGCGGGGCTTTTGGACAATGAGCAGTTCTTC. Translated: CASSSPLGAGLLDNEQFF.

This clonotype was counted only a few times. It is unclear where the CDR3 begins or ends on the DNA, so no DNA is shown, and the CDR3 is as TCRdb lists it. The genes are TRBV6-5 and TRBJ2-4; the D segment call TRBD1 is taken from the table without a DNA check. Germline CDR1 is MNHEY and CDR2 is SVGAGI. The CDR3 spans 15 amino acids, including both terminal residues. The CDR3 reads CASSSSGTAKNIQYF.

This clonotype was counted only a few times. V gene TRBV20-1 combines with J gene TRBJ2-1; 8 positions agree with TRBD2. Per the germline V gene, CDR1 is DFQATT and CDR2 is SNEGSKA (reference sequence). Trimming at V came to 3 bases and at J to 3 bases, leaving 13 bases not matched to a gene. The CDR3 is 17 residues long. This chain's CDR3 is CSARVAGGRGGYNEQFF. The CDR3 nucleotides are TGCAGTGCTAGGGTGGCGGGGGGTCGTGGTGGCTACAATGAGCAGTTCTTC.

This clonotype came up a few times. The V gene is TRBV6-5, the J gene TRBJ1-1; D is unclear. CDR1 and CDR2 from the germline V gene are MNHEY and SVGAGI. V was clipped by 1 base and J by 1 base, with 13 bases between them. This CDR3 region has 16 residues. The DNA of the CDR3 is TGTGCCAGCAGTTACTGGCGTAGATTGGGGAACACTGAAGCTTTCTTT. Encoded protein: CASSYWRRLGNTEAFF.

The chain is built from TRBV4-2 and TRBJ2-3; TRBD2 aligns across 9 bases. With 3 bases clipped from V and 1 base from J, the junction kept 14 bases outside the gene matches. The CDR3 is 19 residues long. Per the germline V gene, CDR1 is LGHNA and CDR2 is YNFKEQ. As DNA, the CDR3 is TGTGCCAGCAGCCACGAGTCGAGCGGGGGGTTCGGCCGCACAGATACGCAGTATTTT. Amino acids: CASSHESSGGFGRTDTQYF.

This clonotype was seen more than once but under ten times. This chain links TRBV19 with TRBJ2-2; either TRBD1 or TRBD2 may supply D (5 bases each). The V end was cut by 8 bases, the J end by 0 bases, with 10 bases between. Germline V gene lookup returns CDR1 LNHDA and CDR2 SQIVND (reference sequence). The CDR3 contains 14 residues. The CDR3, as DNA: TGTGCCAGTTGGGACCGACCGAACACCGGGGAGCTGTTTTTT. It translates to CASWDRPNTGELFF.

The chain's CDR3 is CASSKDSTDTQYF. The CDR3 coding sequence is TGTGCCAGCAGCAAAGACAGCACAGATACGCAGTATTTT. The chain combines TRBV9 with TRBJ2-3; D is uncertain. Between the trimmed V and J ends, which lost 4 bases and 0 bases, there was a span of 6 bases. CDR3 size: 13 residues. Germline V gene sequence: CDR1 SGDLS, CDR2 YYNGEE.

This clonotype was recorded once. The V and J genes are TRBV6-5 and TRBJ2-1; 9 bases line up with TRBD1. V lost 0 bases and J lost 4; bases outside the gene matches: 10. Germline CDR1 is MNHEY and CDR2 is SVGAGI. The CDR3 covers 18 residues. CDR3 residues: CASSYSTHWTGDYNEQFF. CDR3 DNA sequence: TGTGCCAGCAGTTACTCAACCCATTGGACAGGGGATTACAATGAGCAGTTCTTC.

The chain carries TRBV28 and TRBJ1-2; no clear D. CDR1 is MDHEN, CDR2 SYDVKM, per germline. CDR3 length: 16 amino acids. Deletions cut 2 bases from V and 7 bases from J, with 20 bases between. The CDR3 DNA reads TGTGCCAGCAGTTTAGGGGTTTACAGCGCCCGCTCTGGCTACACCTTC. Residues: CASSLGVYSARSGYTF.